These 5 T cell receptor beta chains were all obtained from the same sample, sequenced in a study of control samples from healthy donors and cancer patients. Some clones are missing from TCRdb's copy, which holds only in-frame ones; the method was immunoSEQ multiplex PCR. The sample holds some 100,000 clones, around 90% seen once. Sequenced: blood. The receptors derive from a human donor in good health. The donor label of this sample is uncertain.

The chain couples TRBV6-5 to TRBJ2-7, with 7 bases fitting TRBD1. Losses at the gene ends were 5 bases for V and 2 bases for J; bases not matched to a gene: 9. The length of the CDR3 is 15 residues. CDR1 and CDR2 (germline): MNHEY, SVGAGI. The CDR3 loop is CASSPRTGLTYEQYV. The CDR3 nucleotides read TGTGCCAGCAGTCCTAGGACAGGTCTGACCTACGAGCAGTACGTC.

The chain carries TRBV6-5 and TRBJ1-3, with D perhaps TRBD1 (6 bases). The CDR3 runs to 14 residues. Germline assignment: CDR1 MNHEY and CDR2 SVGAGI. Trimming took off 6 bases at V and 0 bases at J, with 9 bases between the two ends. CDR3 in amino acids: CASRTGISGNTIYF. CDR3 DNA: TGTGCCAGCAGGACAGGCATCTCTGGAAACACCATATATTTT.

This sequence joins TRBV2 and TRBJ1-5, with TRBD1 matching over 7 bases. This CDR3 spans 15 amino acids. Unmatched junction bases numbered 8, after V lost 8 bases and J lost 1 base. Looked up from germline, CDR1 is SNHLY and CDR2 is FYNNEI. CDR3 sequence reads: CASRTGTVSNQPQHF. In DNA, the CDR3 is TGTGCCAGCCGCACCGGGACAGTGAGCAATCAGCCCCAGCATTTT.

The CDR3 sequence: CASRPAGTDNSPLHF. CDR3 sequence (DNA): TGCGCCAGCAGGCCAGCAGGGACGGATAATTCACCCCTCCACTTT. V is TRBV5-1 and J is TRBJ1-6, with a weak D call TRBD1 (5 bases). Germline assignment: CDR1 SGHRS and CDR2 YFSETQ. Trimming removed 5 bases from V and 5 bases from J, with 14 bases in between. There are 15 residues in the CDR3.

V and J are TRBV10-2 and TRBJ1-2, with D uncertain. This CDR3 is built from 15 residues. V shed 3 bases and J shed 3 bases, with 14 bases lying between them. The germline V gene encodes CDR1 WSHSY and CDR2 SAAADI. The CDR3 coding sequence is TGCGCCAGCAGTGAATTTTGGACGCCAGACTATGGCTACACCTTC. As protein: CASSEFWTPDYGYTF.